There are many counts of the clone carrying this T cell receptor beta chain. Repertoires were generated with immunoSEQ multiplex PCR, while TCRdb's copy carries only in-frame clones and drops some. The sample consists of roughly 150,000 clones, about four fifths of them appearing once. The sample comes from a study of blood T cell repertoires in COVID-19. The receptor was isolated from a human donor in a cohort sampled during active COVID-19. Sample: peripheral blood.

The CDR3 sequence is CASSQFVRGDEQYF. The CDR3 DNA follows: TGTGCCAGCAGCCAATTTGTCAGGGGAGACGAGCAGTACTTC. The genes are TRBV16 and TRBJ2-7, with D possibly matching TRBD1 (6 bases). The CDR3 totals 14 residues. The germline gives CDR1 KGHSY, CDR2 FQNENV. V lost 1 base and J 5 bases, leaving 12 bases between the germline ends.